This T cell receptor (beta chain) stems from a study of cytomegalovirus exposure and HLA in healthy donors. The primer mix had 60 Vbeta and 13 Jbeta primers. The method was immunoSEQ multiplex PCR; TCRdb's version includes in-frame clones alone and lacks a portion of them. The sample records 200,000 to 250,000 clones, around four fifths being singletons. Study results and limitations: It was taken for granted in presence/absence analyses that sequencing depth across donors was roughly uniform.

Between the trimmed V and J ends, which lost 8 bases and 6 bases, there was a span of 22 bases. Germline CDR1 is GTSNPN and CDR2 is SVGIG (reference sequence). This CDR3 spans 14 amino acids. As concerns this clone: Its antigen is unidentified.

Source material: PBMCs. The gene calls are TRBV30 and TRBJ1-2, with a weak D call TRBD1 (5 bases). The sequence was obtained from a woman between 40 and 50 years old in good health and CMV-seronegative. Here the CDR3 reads CARSLGALVDGYTF. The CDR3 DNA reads TGTGCCCGCTCCCTAGGGGCGCTGGTTGATGGCTACACCTTC. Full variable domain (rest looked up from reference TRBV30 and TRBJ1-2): SQTIHQWPATLVQPVGSPLSLECTVEGTSNPNLYWYRQAAGRGLQLLFYSVGIGQISSEVPQNLSASRPQDRQFILSSKKLLLSDSGFYLCARSLGALVDGYTFGSGTRLTVV.